This TCR beta chain was sequenced for a study of T cell responses to AZD1222 COVID-19 vaccine (dated by TCRdb to 2020 to 2023). About the study as a whole: AZD1222 recipients with second doses at about 4 weeks or about 12 weeks were pooled, because spike-specific TCR depth and breadth did not differ between schedules. TCR sequencing covered approximately 230 trial participants: 207 given two doses of AZD1222 and 26 given two doses of MenACWY control vaccine. Trial participants were enrolled by age into subgroups of 18-55, 56-69 and 70-plus years, and roughly 160, 29 and 62 TCR-sequenced participants, respectively, were included in these subgroups. General study outcomes and caveats: After two AZD1222 doses, spike-specific TCR breadth and depth were significantly higher than at day 0 and than in MenACWY recipients. The whole spike protein was spanned by vaccine-associated CD4 TCRs, and dominant responses were seen in regions 160-218 and 743-854. Participants were mostly white British, with more females than males. The authors suggested clonal diversity may have been underestimated. Reportedly, close to half of the unique spike-specific TCRs recognized epitopes lying outside the regions that are mutated in the B.1.351 and B.1.1.7 variants. Conclusions about previously exposed vaccinees were limited because only 5 or 6 AZD1222 recipients were SARS-CoV-2 seropositive at baseline. In the small 56-69-year group, the increase in depth fell short of significance, most likely because of low power. Because no day 14 peak-response samples were available, the repertoires could be characterized only after the peak T cell response.

The CDR3 regions of human TCRbeta chains were subjected to immunosequencing. The original methods were these. TCRs in the repertoires were compared against a reference library of SARS-CoV-2-specific TCRs that had been generated with the MIRA antigen-specificity platform. Breadth meant the fraction of unique TCRs that were SARS-CoV-2-associated, whereas depth meant the fraction of total T cells that were SARS-CoV-2-associated. Each spike-specific TCR was assigned to its reactive spike region and to a CD4 or CD8 class using the MIRA data. Log10-transformed breadth and depth values were compared by one-way ANOVA with Sidak's multiple comparisons tests. TCRdb mirrors the immuneACCESS table, restricted to in-frame sequences. Some clones are absent from its copies; in checked studies, under half trace to an unresolved V gene, and the reason for the others is unknown. V and J calls and clone size are those listed in that table; D and trimming were worked out from the DNA. In all, the sample holds tens of thousands of clones, and 90% of those were seen once. The ten largest clones capture 8.4% of the sample.

The junction shows trimming of 2 bases on V and 1 base on J, plus 0 bases between the germline ends. Sequences LGHDT (CDR1) and YNNKEL (CDR2) are obtained from the germline V gene (reference sequence). The CDR3 contains 11 residues, cysteine and phenylalanine counted. Just CDR3 DNA is preserved here, 33 bases in frame from base 1. The time point label for this specimen denotes: baseline before first vaccination. The vaccinee samples were drawn from two UK trials, COV001 and COV002, one of which was a single-blind randomized controlled phase 2/3 trial testing AZD1222 (ChAdOx1 nCoV-19) in healthy adults. For TCRbeta chain sequencing, PBMC samples were collected from trial participants at day 0 and at day 28 after the second dose. Remarks on this clone: Its antigen remains undetermined. Per-base qualities were not stored, and no clone one base away is much larger.

The sequence was obtained from an adult in good health. The rearranged segments are TRBV3-1 (or the pseudogene TRBV3-2) and TRBJ2-7; the D gene lacks a confident call. The sequenced sample was peripheral blood, obtained on day 0 of AZD1222 vaccination. CDR3 protein: CASSQSYEQYF. The DNA sequence is as follows: TGTGCCAGCAGCCAATCCTACGAGCAGTACTTC.